These 15 T cell receptor beta chains came from one sample sequenced in a study of cytotoxic CD8 clonotypes in ibrutinib-treated CLL. TCRdb keeps only in-frame clones here, not all; method: immunoSEQ multiplex PCR. This table holds about 140,000 clones, about 84% found once. Sequences were derived from PBMCs, sampled after 36 months of ibrutinib treatment. Source of these receptors: a human donor with chronic lymphocytic leukemia.

The chain is built from TRBV14 and TRBJ2-1; D is undetermined. The germline gives CDR1 SGHDN, CDR2 FVKESK. This CDR3 has 12 residues. V lost 4 bases to trimming and J lost 8 bases, with 9 bases between them. Written as DNA, the CDR3 is TGTGCCAGCAGCCCCCAATGGCATGAGCAGTTCTTC. The encoded protein is CASSPQWHEQFF. The full variable domain, in which reference TRBV14 and TRBJ2-1 provide the parts outside the CDR3, is EAGVTQFPSHSVIEKGQTVTLRCDPISGHDNLYWYRRVMGKEIKFLLHFVKESKQDESGMPNNRFLAERTGGTYSTLKVQPAELEDSGVYFCASSPQWHEQFFGPGTRLTVL.

The genes are TRBV10-3 and TRBJ1-1, with D hard to call. V was shortened by 6 bases and J by 1 base, with 9 bases between the two germline ends. The CDR3 covers 13 residues. CDR1 is ENHRY, CDR2 SYGVKD, per germline. The CDR3 sequence: CAIRPDGNTEAFF. The DNA of the CDR3 is TGTGCCATCAGACCCGACGGGAACACTGAAGCTTTCTTT.

The chain combines TRBV2 with TRBJ2-1; D gene uncertain. The germline V and J ends were trimmed by 3 bases and 10 bases, with 13 bases remaining between them. CDR3 length: 13 residues. CDR1 SNHLY and CDR2 FYNNEI come from the germline V gene. CDR3 coding DNA: TGTGCCAGCAGTGACTACATAAGGAAGGAGCAGTTCTTC. Encoded protein: CASSDYIRKEQFF. Looking up the rest from reference TRBV2 and TRBJ2-1 gives the full variable domain: EPEVTQTPSHQVTQMGQEVILRCVPISNHLYFYWYRQILGQKVEFLVSFYNNEISEKSEIFDDQFSVERPDGSNFTLKIRSTKLEDSAMYFCASSDYIRKEQFFGPGTRLTVL.

The chain carries TRBV6-5 and TRBJ2-2; D gene unclear. The germline gives CDR1 MNHEY, CDR2 SVGAGI. The CDR3 is made up of 12 amino acids. Trimming took 4 bases from V and 4 from J, leaving 4 bases between them. The CDR3 DNA is TGTGCCAGCAGTTCGAGCACCGGGGAGCTGTTTTTT. It specifies CASSSSTGELFF.

The chain recombines TRBV7-9 with TRBJ2-7; possibly TRBD2 for D (7 bases). Germline assignment: CDR1 SEHNR and CDR2 FQNEAQ (reference sequence). The ends were cut back, 5 bases at V and 4 bases at J, with 24 bases in the middle. The CDR3 contains 17 residues. The chain's CDR3 is CASSPRGGTGGTYEQYF. CDR3 DNA: TGTGCCAGCAGCCCTCGAGGGGGTACGGGGGGCACGTACGAGCAGTACTTC. The entire variable domain, with the rest obtained from reference TRBV7-9 and TRBJ2-7, is as follows: DTGVSQNPRHKITKRGQNVTFRCDPISEHNRLYWYRQTLGQGPEFLTYFQNEAQLEKSRLLSDRFSAERPKGSFSTLEIQRTEQGDSAMYLCASSPRGGTGGTYEQYFGPGTRLTVT.

V usage is TRBV5-1 and J usage is TRBJ1-4; D not resolved. This CDR3 has 17 residues. The germline gives CDR1 SGHRS, CDR2 YFSETQ. V was shortened by 0 bases and J by 5 bases, with 17 bases between the two germline ends. The CDR3 DNA reads TGCGCCAGCAGCTTGGCCGATTTGGGTCCGAGGAATGAAAAACTGTTTTTT. Protein sequence: CASSLADLGPRNEKLFF.

The gene calls are TRBV4-1 and TRBJ2-1; 13 bases are shared with TRBD2. CDR1 and CDR2 from the germline V gene are MGHRA and YSYEKL. J was trimmed by 9 bases and V by 1 base; bases with no gene match: 6. The CDR3 runs to 16 residues. Here the CDR3 reads CASSQGGLAGEGEQFF. In DNA, the CDR3 is TGCGCCAGCAGCCAAGGTGGACTAGCGGGAGAGGGTGAGCAGTTCTTC.

The V call is TRBV4-2, the J call TRBJ1-2; D is possibly TRBD1 (6 bases). The CDR3 has 14 residues. The germline V gene has CDR1 LGHNA and CDR2 YNFKEQ. Trimming removed 3 bases from V and 6 bases from J, with 14 bases in between. This CDR3 reads CASSHEGGVDGYTF. In nucleotides, the CDR3 is TGTGCCAGCAGCCACGAGGGGGGGGTAGATGGCTACACCTTC.

This rearrangement joins TRBV5-6 to TRBJ1-3; D unclear. Between the trimmed V and J ends, which lost 1 base and 9 bases, there was a span of 17 bases. The CDR3 is 15 amino acids. Germline loops: CDR1 SGHDT, CDR2 YYEEEE. In nucleotides, the CDR3 is TGTGCCAGCAGCTTGCTTTTACGGTCGGAAATCACCATATATTTT. Its protein product is CASSLLLRSEITIYF.

This rearrangement joins TRBV6-1 to TRBJ1-3, with D hard to call. V lost 6 bases to trimming and J lost 7 bases, with 16 bases between them. The CDR3 runs 14 residues. Germline CDR1 MNHNS, CDR2 SASEGT. In DNA form, the CDR3 reads TGTGCCAGCAGCGATCGTTTCGGGAGTAACACCATATATTTT. Encoded protein: CASSDRFGSNTIYF.

In this sample, this clone turned up once. Within the sample, other DNA sequences also encode this same CDR3. The CDR3 here is CASSLPGGETQYF. The CDR3 DNA reads TGTGCCAGCAGCTTGCCTGGGGGTGAGACCCAGTACTTC. The V call is TRBV5-6, the J call TRBJ2-5; possibly TRBD1 or TRBD2 for D (5 bases each). CDR3 length: 13 residues. Trimming took off 1 base at V and 5 bases at J, with 9 bases between the two ends. Germline assignment: CDR1 SGHDT and CDR2 YYEEEE.

This clone was counted between two and nine times. V and J are TRBV6-4 and TRBJ2-3; D not certain. The CDR3 runs to 13 residues. Germline lookup yields CDR1 MRHNA and CDR2 SNTAGT. V lost 0 bases to trimming and J lost 2 bases, with 3 bases between them. The CDR3 is CASSDSPTDTQYF. The CDR3 coding sequence is TGTGCCAGCAGTGACTCCCCCACAGATACGCAGTATTTT.

The chain combines TRBV9 with TRBJ1-2, with D tentatively TRBD1 (6 bases). CDR1 SGDLS and CDR2 YYNGEE come from the germline V gene. The CDR3 is 15 residues long. The V and J ends lost 4 bases and 4 bases respectively, with 17 bases between them. The CDR3 is CASSQHYDRSYGYTF. The DNA of the CDR3 is TGTGCCAGCAGCCAACACTATGACAGGAGCTATGGCTACACCTTC.

The chain combines TRBV6-5 with TRBJ1-2; 10 bases are shared with TRBD1. The CDR3 contains 15 residues. Per the germline V gene, CDR1 is MNHEY and CDR2 is SVGAGI. V dropped 0 bases and J dropped 3; count of bases not matched to a gene: 1. The chain's CDR3 is CASSYSGTGDYGYTF. The CDR3 coding sequence is TGTGCCAGCAGTTACTCGGGGACAGGGGACTATGGCTACACCTTC.

The chain employs TRBV5-5 and TRBJ1-2; TRBD1 is a possible D gene (6 bases). Germline lookup yields CDR1 SGHKS and CDR2 YYEKEE (reference sequence). The ends were cut back, 1 base at V and 5 bases at J, with 12 bases in the middle. CDR3 length: 14 residues. DNA of the CDR3: TGTGCCAGCAGCTTGCAAGGGGGACCATATGGCTACACCTTC. Protein sequence: CASSLQGGPYGYTF.